Listed below are T cell receptor beta chains from one sample, sequenced in a study of T cells expressing NK-cell markers. TCRdb reanalyzed the 5' RACE reads, giving one entry per CDR3 protein sequence and no DNA. With 140,000 to 150,000 distinct CDR3 sequences in the sample, the ten largest clones hold roughly 12%. Specimen: blood T cells: a sorted CD56 or NKG2C T cell subset, CD4+ or CD8+ T cells, or bulk PBMC T cells (not recorded which). Receptors originate from a man younger than 35 in good health. CDR3s include the opening cysteine and the closing phenylalanine or tryptophan. The order of the fields is CDR3 protein, J gene, V gene.

CASSLRTVSYEQYF	TRBJ2-7	TRBV5-6
CASSFGRASTDTQYF	TRBJ2-3	TRBV13
CASSPPGGRWDNEQFF	TRBJ2-1	TRBV7-6
CASELGGNEQFF	TRBJ2-1	TRBV19
CASRRDISPGDTIYF	TRBJ1-3	TRBV7-6
CASSYLSGNTEAFF	TRBJ1-1	TRBV6-2/TRBV6-3
CASSYGRENGEGTQYF	TRBJ2-5	TRBV6-5
CASSLSGTGGSPLHF	TRBJ1-6	TRBV28
CASSFSVGDYVNEQFF	TRBJ2-1	TRBV5-1
CASSATGLTGELFF	TRBJ2-2	TRBV12-3/TRBV12-4
CSAGTGGSNQPQHF	TRBJ1-5	TRBV20-1
CASSARFLAEGTGELFF	TRBJ2-2	TRBV9
CATSDLRTGVPPNTGELFF	TRBJ2-2	TRBV24-1
CASAMAGWETQYF	TRBJ2-5	TRBV12-3/TRBV12-4
CASRPQENTGELFF	TRBJ2-2	TRBV12-3/TRBV12-4
CASSFSPAASTDTQYF	TRBJ2-3	TRBV27
CASSGNLGRVPEGGDWETQYF	TRBJ2-5	TRBV6-1
CASSQESQNYEQYF	TRBJ2-7	TRBV4-3
CASDPGSPYEQYF	TRBJ2-7	TRBV28
CASTRKRHHGVYEQYF	TRBJ2-7	TRBV27
CASSGGVTQYF	TRBJ2-3	TRBV27
CASNFGLAGGSEQFF	TRBJ2-1	TRBV6-1
CASSFPRLDNEQFF	TRBJ2-1	TRBV5-1
CATSDSRAGVEKTQYF	TRBJ2-5	TRBV24-1
CASSPLTPRQETQYF	TRBJ2-5	TRBV27
CASSLSSGELFF	TRBJ2-2	TRBV7-9
CAWSGTREQFF	TRBJ2-1	TRBV30
CAWSALYLAESEQFF	TRBJ2-1	TRBV30
CASVLNYGYTF	TRBJ1-2	TRBV7-9
CASSYSSSGRGYIDEQFF	TRBJ2-1	TRBV6-5
CASSPVAGEQFF	TRBJ2-1	TRBV4-3
CSVFRGEKLFF	TRBJ1-4	TRBV29-1
CASSELAGPYEQYF	TRBJ2-7	TRBV25-1